Following are 26 T cell receptor beta chains from one sample sequenced in a study of blood T cell repertoires in COVID-19. Clones were sequenced by immunoSEQ multiplex PCR, and TCRdb holds only the in-frame ones, with some missing. The repertoire includes roughly 68,000 clones, around 85% of them detected once, and approximately 23% sits in the top ten. Sequencing was done on a sample of peripheral blood. The source of these receptors is a man aged 50 to 59 with acute or convalescent COVID-19.

This chain uses TRBV6-5 with TRBJ1-1; D call uncertain. This CDR3 has 15 residues. Germline V gene lookup returns CDR1 MNHEY and CDR2 SVGAGI. The V gene lost 2 bases and the J gene lost 7 bases, with 17 bases spanning the gap. DNA for the CDR3: TGTGCCAGCAGTTACGGTGCGGAGGTCCCTCGTGAAGCTTTCTTT. Translation: CASSYGAEVPREAFF.

This sequence joins TRBV12-3 or TRBV12-4 and TRBJ1-1; 10 positions match TRBD1. The V segment lost 7 bases and the J segment 10 bases; nucleotides outside the gene matches: 9. This CDR3 contains 13 residues. This chain's CDR3 is CASKPGQGLRAFF. The CDR3 nucleotides read TGTGCCAGCAAACCGGGACAGGGGTTACGAGCTTTCTTT.

The J gene is TRBJ2-5, the V gene TRBV5-1, with TRBD2 identical over 9 bases. Germline trimming cut 3 bases from V and 0 bases from J; bases unmatched to any gene: 6. CDR3 size: 16 residues. Germline lookup yields CDR1 SGHRS and CDR2 YFSETQ. Here the CDR3 reads CASSSERGDDQETQYF. In DNA form, the CDR3 reads TGCGCCAGCAGCTCCGAGCGGGGGGACGACCAAGAGACCCAGTACTTC.

This clone was seen once. V and J are TRBV5-1 and TRBJ1-4, with D unclear. The CDR3 runs to 15 residues. Germline CDR1 SGHRS, CDR2 YFSETQ. V lost 1 base and J 0 bases, leaving 7 bases between the germline ends. Written as DNA, the CDR3 is TGCGCCAGCAGCTTGAATACGGCAACTAATGAAAAACTGTTTTTT. This codes for CASSLNTATNEKLFF.

The CDR3 region has the DNA TGCAGCGTTCGACCGGGACAGGGGTTTTTTCAGTACTTC. Amino acids: CSVRPGQGFFQYF. J is TRBJ2-7 and V is TRBV29-1, with TRBD1 matching over 10 bases. From germline, CDR1 is SQVTM and CDR2 ANQGSEA. The CDR3 sequence is 13 residues long. After removal of 5 bases from V and 10 bases from J, the junction contained 11 bases not matched to a gene.

This chain joins TRBV7-3 and TRBJ2-3; 10 bases map to TRBD2. CDR1 is SGHTA and CDR2 is FQGTGA in the germline V gene. Losses at the gene ends were 2 bases for V and 2 bases for J; bases not matched to a gene: 4. CDR3 length equals 16 residues. The DNA of the CDR3 is TGTGCCAGCAGCTTAGGAGCGGGGGGGCCCACAGATACGCAGTATTTT. Translating it yields CASSLGAGGPTDTQYF.

The V and J genes are TRBV11-2 and TRBJ2-7, with unresolved D. Deletions cut 1 base from V and 1 base from J, with 5 bases between. The CDR3 spans 13 residues. CDR1 is SGHAT, CDR2 FQNNGV, per germline. The CDR3 bases are TGTGCCAGCAGCTTAGTCGGTTCCTACGAGCAGTACGTC. It translates to CASSLVGSYEQYV.

This clone showed up just a few times. The chain employs TRBV29-1 and TRBJ1-2; TRBD1 matches 7 bases. Germline V gene lookup returns CDR1 SQVTM and CDR2 ANQGSEA. The CDR3 is made up of 12 amino acids. The V segment lost 4 bases and the J segment 8 bases; nucleotides outside the gene matches: 7. CDR3 coding DNA: TGCAGCGTTGTAACAGGGGCGGAAGGCTACACCTTC. It encodes CSVVTGAEGYTF.

V usage is TRBV3-1 (or the pseudogene TRBV3-2) and J usage is TRBJ1-2, with D perhaps TRBD1 (5 bases). The CDR3 runs 14 residues. Germline V gene data show CDR1 as LGHDT and CDR2 as YNNKEL (reference sequence). V was cut by 0 bases and J by 5 bases, with 10 bases left in between. CDR3: CASSQDRGQYGYTF. CDR3 DNA: TGTGCCAGCAGCCAAGATAGGGGCCAGTATGGCTACACCTTC.

V is TRBV7-9 and J is TRBJ2-7, with 9 nucleotides matching TRBD1. CDR1 is SEHNR and CDR2 is FQNEAQ in the germline V gene (reference sequence). The CDR3 loop spans 14 amino acids. J was trimmed by 5 bases and V by 4 bases; bases with no gene match: 6. Here the CDR3 reads CASSWTGAMDEQYF. DNA of the CDR3: TGTGCCAGCAGCTGGACAGGGGCGATGGACGAGCAGTACTTC.

This clone was picked up a small number of times. The V gene is TRBV5-4, the J gene TRBJ1-1, with D perhaps matching TRBD1 (5 bases). Germline V gene data show CDR1 as SGHNT and CDR2 as YYREEE (reference sequence). The CDR3 totals 13 residues. The germline V and J ends were trimmed by 3 bases and 5 bases, with 11 bases remaining between them. This CDR3 reads CASSSQGVTEAFF. The DNA of the CDR3 is TGTGCCAGCAGCTCCCAGGGTGTTACTGAAGCTTTCTTT.

The sample holds a few counts of this clone. The DNA for the CDR3 is TGTGCCAGCAACCCAGCAGGGGTCAGGTCCGGGGAGCTGTTTTTT. The encoded protein is CASNPAGVRSGELFF. The chain combines TRBV6-6 with TRBJ2-2, with a possible D match to TRBD1 (6 bases). CDR3 length: 15 residues. Germline loops: CDR1 MNHNY, CDR2 SVGAGI (reference sequence). V lost 7 bases and J lost 6, with 18 bases in between.

This chain joins TRBV7-3 and TRBJ2-5; 9 bases fit TRBD1. After removal of 5 bases from V and 5 bases from J, the junction contained 24 bases not matched to a gene. This CDR3 is built from 20 residues. Germline CDR1 is SGHTA and CDR2 is FQGTGA. The CDR3 DNA reads as TGTGCCAGCAGCCTCCACCCCGACAGGGGGTTGAGTAATTACTTCGAGACCCAGTACTTC. Its protein product is CASSLHPDRGLSNYFETQYF.

The chain carries TRBV24-1 and TRBJ2-2; 9 nucleotides agree with TRBD1. V shed 0 bases and J 5 bases; nucleotides not matched to a gene: 9. Per germline, CDR1 KGHDR and CDR2 SFDVKD. CDR3 size: 18 residues. CDR3 residues: CATSDLPLLTGGTGELFF. As DNA, the CDR3 is TGTGCCACCAGTGATTTGCCGCTACTGACAGGGGGGACCGGGGAGCTGTTTTTT.

This clone was seen just once. The chain recombines TRBV19 with TRBJ2-1; 10 bases line up with TRBD2. CDR1 and CDR2 (germline): LNHDA, SQIVND (reference sequence). V lost 4 bases and J lost 4; bases outside the gene matches: 7. The CDR3 extends over 16 amino acids. The CDR3 sequence is CASSKPGLARYNEQFF. The CDR3 DNA follows: TGTGCCAGTAGTAAACCGGGACTAGCGAGATACAATGAGCAGTTCTTC.

DNA of the CDR3: TGTGCCAGCAGCTTGAACAGTTACAATGAGCAGTTCTTC. Amino acid sequence: CASSLNSYNEQFF. The chain recombines TRBV5-8 with TRBJ2-1; D is ambiguous. Germline CDR1 is SGHTS and CDR2 is YDEGEE. CDR3 size: 13 residues. Between the trimmed V and J ends, which lost 1 base and 4 bases, there was a span of 6 bases.

This chain uses TRBV11-2 with TRBJ1-2; no clear D gene. Germline-derived CDR1 and CDR2 are SGHAT and FQNNGV. The CDR3 is made up of 11 amino acids. Deletions cut 6 bases from V and 8 bases from J, with 10 bases between. The CDR3 is CASSSHWGYTF. The CDR3 region has the DNA TGTGCCAGCAGTAGTCACTGGGGCTACACCTTC.

The chain carries TRBV11-3 and TRBJ2-5; a possible D gene is TRBD2 (5 bases). Germline V gene lookup returns CDR1 SGHNT and CDR2 YENEEA. CDR3 length: 14 residues. Trimming took 5 bases from V and 0 from J, leaving 10 bases between them. In DNA, the CDR3 is TGTGCCAGCAGCGGAGGACGTTACCAAGAGACCCAGTACTTC. Amino acid sequence: CASSGGRYQETQYF.

Turning to this clone: Within the sample, other DNA sequences also encode this same CDR3. The rearrangement uses TRBV5-1 and TRBJ2-7, with D possibly matching TRBD2 (5 bases). The CDR3 runs to 14 residues. From germline, CDR1 is SGHRS and CDR2 YFSETQ. Trimming shortened V by 0 bases and J by 4 bases, and 11 bases separated the two germline ends. The CDR3 here is CASSLAVGSYEQYV. The DNA of the CDR3 is TGCGCCAGCAGCTTGGCAGTGGGGAGTTACGAGCAGTACGTC.

The chain joins TRBV5-6 to TRBJ2-3, with 8 nucleotides matching TRBD2. The germline V gene has CDR1 SGHDT and CDR2 YYEEEE. The CDR3 runs to 16 residues. The V and J ends lost 0 bases and 5 bases, in that order; junction bases with no gene match: 8. The DNA for the CDR3 is TGTGCCAGCAGCTTGGCCGGGGGGGCGATTATAGATACGCAGTATTTT. It is translated as CASSLAGGAIIDTQYF.

The chain is built from TRBV6-5 and TRBJ1-2, with 8 bases identical to TRBD1. CDR1 MNHEY and CDR2 SVGAGI come from the germline V gene. Trimming removed 5 bases from V and 8 bases from J; junction bases left unmatched: 10. The CDR3 runs 14 residues. CDR3 nucleotides: TGTGCCAGCAGTAGGGGACAGGACCCGGGAGGCTACACCTTC. This sequence encodes CASSRGQDPGGYTF.

V and J are TRBV11-2 and TRBJ2-5; 8 bases are a match to TRBD2. Germline assignment: CDR1 SGHAT and CDR2 FQNNGV. This CDR3 is 17 amino acids long. The V segment lost 4 bases and the J segment 5 bases; nucleotides outside the gene matches: 15. The CDR3 DNA follows: TGTGCCAGCAGCTCGCGGGGTAGCGGGGCTTCGAGGGAGACCCAGTACTTC. Its translation is CASSSRGSGASRETQYF.

The chain uses TRBV5-1 and TRBJ2-6, with D possibly TRBD1 on 5 matching bases. This CDR3 is 15 amino acids long. Germline lookup yields CDR1 SGHRS and CDR2 YFSETQ. Trimming left V 2 bases short and J 2 bases short, with 8 bases between. This CDR3 is CASSFTGTGANVLTF. CDR3 nucleotide sequence: TGCGCCAGCAGCTTTACAGGAACTGGGGCCAACGTCCTGACTTTC.

The J gene is TRBJ1-5, the V gene TRBV15; maybe TRBD1 (6 bases). The CDR3 spans 15 residues. Trimming took off 0 bases at V and 4 bases at J, with 10 bases between the two ends. Germline CDR1 reads LNHNV; CDR2 reads YYDKDF (reference sequence). CDR3 amino acids: CATSREGARNQPQHF. CDR3 sequence (DNA): TGTGCCACCAGCAGAGAGGGGGCAAGGAATCAGCCCCAGCATTTT.

The V call is TRBV19, the J call TRBJ2-5; D not resolved. Trimming left V 5 bases short and J 2 bases short, with 12 bases between. Germline V gene lookup returns CDR1 LNHDA and CDR2 SQIVND (reference sequence). CDR3 size: 14 residues. The CDR3 here is CASSHGQSQETQYF. The CDR3 region has the DNA TGTGCCAGTAGTCATGGTCAGTCTCAAGAGACCCAGTACTTC.

CDR3 sequence: CASSLSTSGGAYYNEQFF. CDR3 nucleotides: TGCGCCAGCAGCTTGTCAACTAGCGGGGGGGCTTATTACAATGAGCAGTTCTTC. The J gene is TRBJ2-1, the V gene TRBV5-1, with TRBD2 matching over 13 bases. The CDR3 sequence is 18 residues long. Germline lookup yields CDR1 SGHRS and CDR2 YFSETQ. Losses at the gene ends were 1 base for V and 4 bases for J; bases not matched to a gene: 8.